The clone carrying this TCR beta chain was observed many times. What it binds is not known. V was shortened by 6 bases and J by 4 bases, with 6 bases between the two germline ends. This CDR3 spans 12 amino acids. This sample was included in a study of identical twins. Study conclusions and caveats: Fewer insertions characterized abundant cord blood beta clonotypes, whereas memory repertoires showed none. Alpha sequences that were out-of-frame and twin-shared showed an excess of low generation probability.

Template switching added a universal primer binding site, and final cDNA carried unique molecular identifiers. A single record per CDR3 protein comes from TCRdb applying MiXCR to the 5' RACE reads. Among 500,000 or so distinct CDR3 sequences listed, 13% to 15% were seen once. The same sample was also used in a study of yellow fever vaccine responses in identical twins. According to that study: Twins' vaccine T cell responses reportedly seemed partly convergent and partly personalized.

The V gene is TRBV12-3 or TRBV12-4, the J gene TRBJ2-2; D call uncertain. This sequence originates from a woman younger than 30 in good health. Sequencing was done on a sample of CD4+ T cells sorted from blood. The CDR3: CASRGSTGELFF. DNA of the CDR3: TGTGCCAGCAGGGGGTCCACCGGGGAGCTGTTTTTT.